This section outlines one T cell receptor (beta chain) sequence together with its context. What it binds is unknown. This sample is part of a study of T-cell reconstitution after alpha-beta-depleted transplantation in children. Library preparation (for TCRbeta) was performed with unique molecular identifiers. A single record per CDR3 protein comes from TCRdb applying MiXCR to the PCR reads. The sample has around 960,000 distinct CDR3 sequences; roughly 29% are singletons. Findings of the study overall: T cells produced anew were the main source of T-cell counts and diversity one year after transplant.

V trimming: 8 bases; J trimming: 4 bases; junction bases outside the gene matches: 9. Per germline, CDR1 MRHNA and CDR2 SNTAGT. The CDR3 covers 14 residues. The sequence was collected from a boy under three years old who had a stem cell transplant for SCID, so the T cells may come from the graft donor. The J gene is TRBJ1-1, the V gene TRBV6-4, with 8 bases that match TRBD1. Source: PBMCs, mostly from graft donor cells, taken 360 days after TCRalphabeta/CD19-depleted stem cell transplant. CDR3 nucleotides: TGTGCCAGCCGCGACGACAGGGGCGCCACTGAAGCTTTCTTT. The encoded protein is CASRDDRGATEAFF.